Sequencing of this TCR beta chain was carried out in a study of cytomegalovirus exposure and HLA in healthy donors. Study-level results: It was taken for granted in presence/absence analyses that sequencing depth across donors was roughly uniform. A later analysis found common viral pathogens apparently linked to several of the most significant clusters. A reported reduction in N-insertions relative to the approximately 670-donor mean was seen in an Asian-associated ancestry cluster in a later analysis. Per a prior analysis, the majority of TCR beta V segments were productive roughly 90% or roughly 30% of the time.

Germline V gene sequence: CDR1 SNHLY, CDR2 FYNNEI. The V segment lost 8 bases and the J segment 1 base; nucleotides outside the gene matches: 4. This CDR3 has 15 amino acids. Researchers ran the PCR with 60 Vbeta and 13 Jbeta primers. Produced via immunoSEQ multiplex PCR; TCRdb's table is partial and in-frame only. Altogether approximately 100,000 clones are present, approximately 80% being singletons, with the ten largest covering over 4%. As for this clone: Its specificity is unknown.

The TCR originated in a female donor in good health and CMV-seropositive. The chain recombines TRBV2 with TRBJ2-2; 10 nucleotides align to TRBD2. What was sequenced was PBMCs. The CDR3 DNA sequence: TGTGCCAGCGAGGGACTAGCGAGGAACACCGGGGAGCTGTTTTTT. As protein: CASEGLARNTGELFF.